A selection of T cell receptor beta chains follows, all from one sample in a study of T cells in localized non-small cell lung cancer. The repertoire was sequenced with immunoSEQ multiplex PCR; TCRdb's copy has only in-frame clones and lacks some. This table holds over a thousand clones, approximately 26% found once. The source was normal lung tissue next to the tumor, collected before any cancer treatment. The receptors stem from a man aged 35 to 69 with stage III lung adenocarcinoma. The CDR3 runs from the conserved cysteine through the conserved F or W. Each record gives: V gene, D gene, J gene, clone size, CDR3 DNA, CDR3 protein. D genes are given only for firm matches. A clone size is listed for some rows: how often the clone was seen (once, few, many), or a class if it is expanded.

>TRBV10-1|TRBD1|TRBJ2-7|-
TGCGCCAGCAGTGGCCCGGGACAGGGGACCTACGAGCAGTACTTC
CASSGPGQGTYEQYF
>TRBV19|-|TRBJ2-2|-
TGTGCCAGTATTAGAGGGGGTGTTACCGGGGAGCTGTTTTTT
CASIRGGVTGELFF
>TRBV28|TRBD1|TRBJ1-2|-
TGTGCCAGCAGCCTGGGACAGAGCTATGGCTACACCTTC
CASSLGQSYGYTF
>TRBV6-7|-|TRBJ1-1|few
TGTGCCAGCAGTTCCGGGACTGAAGCTTTCTTT
CASSSGTEAFF
>TRBV15|-|TRBJ1-5|large
TGTGCCACCAGCAGAGATAGGCCAGGGACCCAGCCCCAGCATTTT
CATSRDRPGTQPQHF
>TRBV28|TRBD1|TRBJ2-4|-
TGTGCCACCCTCCCGGGGACAGGGGGAAACATTCAGTACTTC
CATLPGTGGNIQYF
>TRBV28|-|TRBJ1-5|-
TGTGCCAGCCAGCTCCAGGGTTCGGGCAATCAGCCCCAGCATTTT
CASQLQGSGNQPQHF
>TRBV9|TRBD2|TRBJ2-2|few
TGTGCCAGCAGCGTATGGGAAGGGAGGGTCGGCGGGGAGCTGTTTTTT
CASSVWEGRVGGELFF
>TRBV11-3|TRBD2|TRBJ2-1|-
TGTGCCAGCAGCTTAACGAGCGGGAGGCTCAATGAGCAGTTCTTC
CASSLTSGRLNEQFF
>TRBV30|TRBD1|TRBJ1-2|-
TGTGCCTGGAGCCGTCTGCGGGACAGTAATTCGGGTGGCTACACCTTC
CAWSRLRDSNSGGYTF
>TRBV11-3|TRBD1|TRBJ1-2|-
TGTGCCAGCAGCTTAACCGGGACAGGGGACTATGGCTACACCTTC
CASSLTGTGDYGYTF
>TRBV5-1|TRBD1|TRBJ2-1|-
TGCGCCAGCAGCTTTAGAGGGGGACAGGGGGTCAATGAGCAGTTCTTC
CASSFRGGQGVNEQFF
>TRBV19|TRBD1|TRBJ2-7|-
TGTGCCAGTAGATCCGGGACAGGGTTTGGAGAGCAGTACTTC
CASRSGTGFGEQYF
>TRBV29-1|-|TRBJ1-1|few
TGCAGCGTTGTTGGGGTCGGGGGGAACACTGAAGCTTTCTTT
CSVVGVGGNTEAFF
>TRBV19|-|TRBJ2-1|-
TGTGCCAGTAGTCAGATACAGGGAACGGGGAATGAGCAGTTCTTC
CASSQIQGTGNEQFF
>TRBV1|-|TRBJ2-3|-
TGCGCCAGCAGCCCGCTATACACCTCGGACCGAAGATTCACAGATACGCAGTATTTT
CASSPLYTSDRRFTDTQYF
>TRBV9|-|TRBJ1-1|few
TGTGCCAGCAGCGTTGGACGGGTGCCGAACACTGAAGCTTTCTTT
CASSVGRVPNTEAFF
>TRBV11-3|TRBD1|TRBJ2-2|medium-sized
TGTGCCAGCAGCTCGCAGACAGGGTCCACCGGGGAGCTGTTTTTT
CASSSQTGSTGELFF
>TRBV29-1|-|TRBJ2-3|-
TGCAGCGTTGAGGACGGGATCTCCCCAGATACGCAGTATTTT
CSVEDGISPDTQYF
>TRBV6-8|TRBD1|TRBJ1-5|-
TGTGCCAGCCGCTTCAGGCCCCCGGGACAGGGCAATCAGCCCCAGCATTTT
CASRFRPPGQGNQPQHF
>TRBV14|-|TRBJ2-6|-
TGTGCCAGCAGCCAACAGCCGGGACGGTATCAAAACTCTGGGGCCAACGTCCTGACTTTC
CASSQQPGRYQNSGANVLTF
>TRBV9|-|TRBJ1-3|few
TGTGCCAGCAGCGCTTCCCAGGGAACAGGAAACACCATATATTTT
CASSASQGTGNTIYF
>TRBV19|TRBD1|TRBJ1-5|-
TGTGCCAGTAGTACGGGGGACAGGGCTCAGCCCCAGCATTTT
CASSTGDRAQPQHF
>TRBV9|-|TRBJ2-3|-
TGTGCCAGCAGTGGGACCACGAACACAGATACGCAGTATTTT
CASSGTTNTDTQYF
>TRBV11-3|-|TRBJ2-5|medium-sized
TGTGCCAGCAGCGGCTTCCTTGGCCAAGAGACCCAGTACTTC
CASSGFLGQETQYF
>TRBV7-5|-|TRBJ2-7|-
TGTGCCAGCAGCTTCCCAGGCCAGGGAAGACGCGAGCAGTACTTC
CASSFPGQGRREQYF
>TRBV5-1|-|TRBJ1-2|once
TGCGCCAGCAGCATGGACGGGTCGAGCTATGGCTACACCTTC
CASSMDGSSYGYTF
>TRBV28|-|TRBJ2-1|-
TGTGCCAGCAGGTCCCCGGGATCCTACAATGAGCAGTTCTTC
CASRSPGSYNEQFF
>TRBV9|-|TRBJ1-1|large
TGTGCCAGCAGCGTAGATGGGCGCATGAACACTGAAGCTTTCTTT
CASSVDGRMNTEAFF
>TRBV11-3|TRBD1|TRBJ1-2|few
TGTGCCAGCAGCTTGTTCGGAGGACAGGGCAAAAACTATGGCTACACCTTC
CASSLFGGQGKNYGYTF
>TRBV5-1|TRBD1|TRBJ1-1|-
TGCGCCAGCAGCTTGGGGACAGGGTCAAACACTGAAGCTTTCTTT
CASSLGTGSNTEAFF
>TRBV19|-|TRBJ1-4|few
TGTGCCAGTAGTTTCCGGACGGCGGCGGGTAATGAAAAACTGTTTTTT
CASSFRTAAGNEKLFF
>TRBV25-1|-|TRBJ2-1|few
TGTGCCAGCAGTCCACCGCAGCGGGTGTACGGCAATGAGCAGTTCTTC
CASSPPQRVYGNEQFF
>TRBV11-3|-|TRBJ1-3|-
TGTGCCAGCAGCCTCATGCCCGGGACGGCTAGAAACACCATATATTTT
CASSLMPGTARNTIYF
>TRBV19|-|TRBJ1-5|-
TGTGCCAGTAGTCTTGGACCCGGGGGGGGTAGCAATCAGCCCCAGCATTTT
CASSLGPGGGSNQPQHF
>TRBV12-5|-|TRBJ2-5|-
TGTGCTAGTGGTTCGGGGCAGGGGGAGACCCAGTACTTC
CASGSGQGETQYF
>TRBV28|TRBD2|TRBJ2-1|-
TGTGCCAGCAGTTTAGCGGGGGACTCCTACAATGAGCAGTTCTTC
CASSLAGDSYNEQFF
>TRBV11-3|-|TRBJ1-6|-
TGTGCCAGCAACTTTCCGGGAACTTATAATTCACCCCTCCACTTT
CASNFPGTYNSPLHF
>TRBV19|-|TRBJ2-7|few
TGTGCCAGTAGTATTAAATTGGACTCCTACGAGCAGTACTTC
CASSIKLDSYEQYF
>TRBV9|TRBD1|TRBJ2-1|-
TGTGCCAGCAGCCCAATTATTGGGACAGGCAATGAGCAGTTCTTC
CASSPIIGTGNEQFF
>TRBV6-8|-|TRBJ2-3|-
TGTGCCACCGGCGGAGGGGCCGATACGCAGTATTTT
CATGGGADTQYF
>TRBV28|-|TRBJ1-5|few
TGTGCCAGCAGTTTCCTACTGGTGGGGGAAAATCAGCCCCAGCATTTT
CASSFLLVGENQPQHF
>TRBV4-2|TRBD2|TRBJ2-5|-
TGTGCCAGCAGCCAAGATCCCGCCCCGGGACTAGCGGGGGGGCATTCGGTGACCCAGTACTTC
CASSQDPAPGLAGGHSVTQYF
>TRBV4-1|TRBD2|TRBJ2-3|-
TGCGCCAGCAGCCAAGATTTTACTAGCGGGATGACAGATACGCAGTATTTT
CASSQDFTSGMTDTQYF
>TRBV6-7|-|TRBJ2-1|-
TGTGCCAGCAGTTCAAGACAGGCTAGCGGATACAATGAGCAGTTCTTC
CASSSRQASGYNEQFF
>TRBV19|-|TRBJ1-2|few
TGTGCCAGTAGTTTCCATCAAGAGGGCTACACCTTC
CASSFHQEGYTF
>TRBV6-8|TRBD1|TRBJ2-5|few
TGTGCCAGCAGTTCCCGGGACAGGGGGCATGAGACCCAGTACTTC
CASSSRDRGHETQYF
>TRBV11-3|TRBD1|TRBJ2-3|few
TGTGCCAGCAGCTCTCCTACAGGGGTCACAGATACGCAGTATTTT
CASSSPTGVTDTQYF
>TRBV2|-|TRBJ2-2|few
TGTGCCAGCAGCTACGCGAACACCGGGGAGCTGTTTTTT
CASSYANTGELFF
>TRBV9|-|TRBJ1-1|few
TGTGCCAGCAGCCCAAGCGGAAACACTGAAGCTTTCTTT
CASSPSGNTEAFF
>TRBV6-8|TRBD1|TRBJ2-3|-
TGTGCCAGCAGCAGCCGGGACAGGGGTATTGATACGCAGTATTTT
CASSSRDRGIDTQYF
>TRBV7-5|-|TRBJ1-3|few
-
CASSQVGGGAGGNTIYF
>TRBV28|-|TRBJ2-7|-
TGTGCCAGCAGGACGGCCTCCGTCTACGAGCAGTACTTC
CASRTASVYEQYF
>TRBV11-3|-|TRBJ2-2|-
TGTGCCAGCAGCCTCTTTCTGTCGGGCACCGGGGAGCTGTTTTTT
CASSLFLSGTGELFF
>TRBV6-8|TRBD2|TRBJ2-7|hyperexpanded
TGTGCCAGCAGCGCCGGACTAGCGGGAGGAGGGGACGAGCAGTACTTC
CASSAGLAGGGDEQYF
>TRBV12-5|-|TRBJ1-5|-
TGTGCCAGCACCCAGTCCCCCACGGATCAGCCCCAGCATTTT
CASTQSPTDQPQHF
>TRBV10-2|-|TRBJ2-5|few
TGCGCCAGCAGGGTTATCCAGCAAGAGACCCAGTACTTC
CASRVIQQETQYF